This TCR beta chain was sequenced during a study of blood T cells in healthy people across ages. Study findings and constraints: Across the age range, TCR beta diversity per million T cells fell in a roughly linear way.

Concerning this clonotype itself: Its antigen is not known.

This CDR3 contains 12 residues. Germline V CDR1 and CDR2: DFQATT, SNEGSKA (reference sequence). A second PCR of about 6 to 11 cycles used a sample-barcoded 5' primer and a J-beta primer mix. Researchers report that a template-switch adaptor with 12 random nucleotides tagged each cDNA molecule. TCRdb recomputed calls from the 5' RACE reads with MiXCR, one row per CDR3 protein. This sample has more than 600,000 distinct CDR3 sequences, with around 25% found just once. These same data were also listed under a study on T cells of mothers and their children. From that paper: The study sampled a few healthy Caucasian mothers and their six children. Microchimeric T cell clones that persisted were not detected.

Sequencing was carried out using blood. The clonotype originates from a boy between 10 and 17 years old in good health. The genes are TRBV20-1 and TRBJ2-1; 7 bases match TRBD1. The J call may be faulty, since TRBJ2-5 better matches the DNA end. The CDR3 sequence is CSAKYRGETQYF. In DNA, the CDR3 is TGCAGTGCAAAGTACAGGGGAGAGACCCAGTACTTC.